Listed below are T cell receptor beta chains from one sample, sequenced in a study of Ad26.COV2.S vaccination and SARS-CoV-2 variants. Data came from immunoSEQ multiplex PCR; TCRdb stores just in-frame clones and leaves some out. The table records hundreds of thousands of clones, around 89% of them present only once. Source: peripheral blood, taken in a trial of Ad26.COV2.S vaccine versus placebo. These receptors originate from a person between 18 and 60 years old who received the Ad26.COV2.S COVID-19 vaccine or a placebo. CDR3s leave out the opening cysteine and the closing phenylalanine or tryptophan.

>TRBV6-5|TRBJ2-2
ASSYHRTENTGELF
>TRBV10-3|TRBJ2-3
AISESLAGATDTQY
>TRBV9|TRBJ1-1
ASSPEPGTGDTEAF
>TRBV19|TRBJ1-4
ASSLGATNEKLF
>TRBV28|TRBJ1-1
ASRPLGGRFTEAF
>TRBV28|TRBJ1-2
ASSVGQGIPGYT
>TRBV4-2|TRBJ2-7
ASSQIARGTAYEQY
>TRBV9|TRBJ1-1
ASSASMNTEAF
>TRBV29-1|TRBJ1-2
SVEQRFGGRDLAYGYT
>TRBV11-3|TRBJ2-5
ASSFSGEETQY
>TRBV5-6|TRBJ1-6
ASSLGPPQADSPLH
>TRBV7-9|TRBJ2-3
ASSLGLGADTQY
>TRBV19|TRBJ2-1
ASSITQSGMAEQF
>TRBV28|TRBJ2-7
ASTEGRGWEQY
>TRBV10-3|TRBJ1-4
AISAGGSNEKLF
>TRBV5-1|TRBJ2-1
ASSPEGGTYNEQF
>TRBV29-1|TRBJ1-1
SVVGLLRAEAF
>TRBV6-1|TRBJ1-3
ASSEITNTIY
>TRBV18|TRBJ1-1
ASSEGRTEAF
>TRBV19|TRBJ2-1
ASSIEDRGYNEQF
>TRBV5-1|TRBJ2-3
ASSTGAGGPVDTQY
>TRBV6-5|TRBJ1-5
ASREGINQPQH
>TRBV5-1|TRBJ2-1
ASSLVPIINNEQF
>TRBV25-1|TRBJ2-7
ASSDIGTGATYEQY
>TRBV28|TRBJ1-1
ASSRGGRTTEAF
>TRBV28|TRBJ1-5
ASSLRTPQPQH
>TRBV7-2|TRBJ1-2
ASSLSGQMSYGYT
>TRBV6-6|TRBJ2-7
ASSYRAGAYEQY
>TRBV19|TRBJ2-2
ASSQRTGGPNTGELF
>TRBV7-2|TRBJ1-1
ASSLSQGTEAF
>TRBV21-1|TRBJ1-5
ASFYSNQPQH
>TRBV3-1/TRBV3-2|TRBJ2-3
ASSQLAGITDTQY
>TRBV6-6|TRBJ1-2
ASSAREKGGYT
>TRBV18|TRBJ2-3
ASSAGMGTD
>TRBV3-1/TRBV3-2|TRBJ1-2
ASGSRGGYT
>TRBV28|TRBJ2-7
ASSLYRDRRFYEQY
>TRBV6-1|TRBJ2-7
ASSEEEGTSYEQY
>TRBV5-6|TRBJ2-4
ASSRWTRLAKNIQY
>TRBV28|TRBJ2-2
ASSLGSGITGELF
>TRBV7-9|TRBJ2-1
ASSSDSGGAVYNEQF
>TRBV24-1|TRBJ2-2
ATSNRGNTGELF
>TRBV7-9|TRBJ1-1
ASSLAAGGEAF
>TRBV7-8|TRBJ2-3
ASSLVENTQY
>TRBV7-9|TRBJ2-1
ASSSFGTGHPYNEQF
>TRBV29-1|TRBJ1-3
SAETGNTIY
>TRBV20-1|TRBJ1-1
SASGPTGENTEAF
>TRBV13|TRBJ2-7
ASSSGLDSYEQY
>TRBV14|TRBJ2-7
ASSKAVGYHEQY
>TRBV6-5|TRBJ2-3
ASSYSGRAEDTQY
>TRBV18|TRBJ1-4
ASSPHPLATNEKLF
>TRBV30|TRBJ1-2
AWSAGANYGYT
>TRBV7-6|TRBJ2-3
ASSFDRGRDTQY
>TRBV4-1|TRBJ1-1
ASSQETETFMNTEAF
>TRBV7-9|TRBJ1-1
ASSFPDRVNTEAF
>TRBV7-2|TRBJ2-5
ASSYRGRRETQY
>TRBV2|TRBJ2-2
ASSRLGTGRTGELF
>TRBV5-4|TRBJ2-3
ASSLTSGSGSDTQY
>TRBV20-1|TRBJ1-2
SSARGYT
>TRBV6-5|TRBJ1-5
ASRSWTTNQPQH